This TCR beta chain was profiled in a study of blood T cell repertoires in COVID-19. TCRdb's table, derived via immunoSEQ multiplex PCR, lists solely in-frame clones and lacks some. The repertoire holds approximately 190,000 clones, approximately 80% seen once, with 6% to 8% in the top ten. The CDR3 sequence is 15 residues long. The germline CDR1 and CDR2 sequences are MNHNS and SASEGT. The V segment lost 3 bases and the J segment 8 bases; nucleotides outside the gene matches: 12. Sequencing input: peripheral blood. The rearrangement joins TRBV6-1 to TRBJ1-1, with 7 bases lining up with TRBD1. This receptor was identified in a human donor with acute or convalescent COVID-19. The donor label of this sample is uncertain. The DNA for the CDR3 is TGTGCCAGCAGTGACAGTTTCCGGGACAGAATAGAAGCTTTCTTT. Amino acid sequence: CASSDSFRDRIEAFF.